Presented here are 21 T cell receptor beta chains from one specimen sequenced in a study of T cell responses to AZD1222 COVID-19 vaccine. Produced via immunoSEQ multiplex PCR; TCRdb's table is partial and in-frame only. Here the sample spans about 120,000 clones, approximately 87% being singletons. Sequences were derived from peripheral blood, sampled on day 0 of AZD1222 vaccination. The source is an adult in good health.

This chain connects TRBV24-1 to TRBJ1-5; the match to TRBD1 covers 11 bases. This CDR3 is built from 17 residues. Trimming took 3 bases from V and 4 from J; bases not matched to a gene: 7. The germline V gene has CDR1 KGHDR and CDR2 SFDVKD. In DNA, the CDR3 is TGTGCCACCAGTGATCCCGGGACAGGGGGTTCAAATCAGCCCCAGCATTTT. Encoded protein: CATSDPGTGGSNQPQHF.

The chain employs TRBV6-5 and TRBJ1-2; possibly TRBD1 for D (5 bases). V was shortened by 7 bases and J by 0 bases, with 12 bases between the two germline ends. This CDR3 comprises 14 residues. Germline V gene sequence: CDR1 MNHEY, CDR2 SVGAGI. In nucleotides, the CDR3 is TGTGCCAGCAATCGACAGAATTCTAACTATGGCTACACCTTC. This translates into CASNRQNSNYGYTF.

The V and J genes are TRBV4-1 and TRBJ2-7; the D gene could be TRBD1 or TRBD2 (5 bases each). This CDR3 contains 16 residues. CDR1 is MGHRA and CDR2 is YSYEKL in the germline V gene. The V and J ends lost 4 bases and 2 bases respectively, with 18 bases between them. CDR3 sequence: CASSPKKGRGAYEQYF. In DNA form, the CDR3 reads TGCGCCAGCAGCCCCAAGAAGGGAAGAGGGGCCTACGAGCAGTACTTC.

The table lists this clone with a count of one. The chain couples TRBV29-1 to TRBJ2-3; possible D gene TRBD2, 6 bases. The CDR3 runs 14 residues. The germline V and J ends were trimmed by 4 bases and 6 bases, with 17 bases remaining between them. CDR1 SQVTM and CDR2 ANQGSEA come from the germline V gene. The CDR3 DNA follows: TGCAGCGTTGGTCTCCTGACTAGACGGGATACGCAGTATTTT. Translated: CSVGLLTRRDTQYF.

This chain connects TRBV6-5 to TRBJ2-3; D is ambiguous. Per the germline V gene, CDR1 is MNHEY and CDR2 is SVGAGI. CDR3 length: 11 amino acids. V lost 5 bases and J lost 6, with 6 bases in between. The DNA of the CDR3 is TGTGCCAGCAGTAAGCAGGATACGCAGTATTTT. Amino acids: CASSKQDTQYF.

The CDR3 sequence is CAIRERGTSYNEQFF. The CDR3 DNA follows: TGTGCCATCAGGGAGCGGGGTACCTCCTACAATGAGCAGTTCTTC. V is TRBV10-3 and J is TRBJ2-1; TRBD2 matches 7 bases. Trimming cost V 6 bases and J 0 bases; bases outside gene matches: 5. The CDR3 runs to 15 residues. Germline loops: CDR1 ENHRY, CDR2 SYGVKD.

The J gene is TRBJ2-5, the V gene TRBV28; perhaps TRBD2 as D (5 bases). The length of the CDR3 is 15 residues. Germline assignment: CDR1 MDHEN and CDR2 SYDVKM. Between the trimmed V and J ends, which lost 5 bases and 2 bases, there was a span of 15 bases. CDR3 in amino acids: CASSAPSPGQETQYF. DNA for the CDR3: TGTGCCAGCAGTGCTCCGTCGCCGGGGCAAGAGACCCAGTACTTC.

V gene TRBV28 combines with J gene TRBJ1-4; D perhaps matches TRBD1 (5 bases). This CDR3 comprises 15 residues. Deletions cut 5 bases from V and 7 bases from J, with 17 bases between. Looked up from germline, CDR1 is MDHEN and CDR2 is SYDVKM. CDR3 in DNA: TGTGCCAGCAGTCACCAGGGTGGGTTGGGTGAAAAACTGTTTTTT. This codes for CASSHQGGLGEKLFF.

The rearrangement uses TRBV19 and TRBJ2-1; 11 bases are shared with TRBD2. This CDR3 is built from 15 residues. CDR1 is LNHDA, CDR2 SQIVND, per germline (reference sequence). V lost 6 bases to trimming and J lost 6 bases; unmatched junction nucleotides: 7. The CDR3 spells CASRGWTSGFNEQFF. In nucleotides, the CDR3 is TGTGCCAGTAGGGGCTGGACTAGCGGGTTCAATGAGCAGTTCTTC. Based on the CDR3 plus reference TRBV19 and TRBJ2-1, the full variable domain is DGGITQSPKYLFRKEGQNVTLSCEQNLNHDAMYWYRQDPGQGLRLIYYSQIVNDFQKGDIAEGYSVSREKKESFPLTVTSAQKNPTAFYLCASRGWTSGFNEQFFGPGTRLTVL.

This clone was detected only once. The J gene is TRBJ1-5, the V gene TRBV6-1, with D hard to call. V was trimmed by 0 bases and J by 2 bases, leaving 8 bases between them. This CDR3 contains 15 residues. From germline, CDR1 is MNHNS and CDR2 SASEGT. The CDR3 loop reads CASSEALHGNQPQHF. The CDR3 DNA reads TGTGCCAGCAGTGAAGCCCTCCACGGCAATCAGCCCCAGCATTTT.

The chain recombines TRBV6-6 with TRBJ2-3; D might be TRBD2 (5 bases). The CDR3 consists of 15 residues. CDR1 MNHNY and CDR2 SVGAGI come from the germline V gene (reference sequence). Trimming cost V 2 bases and J 2 bases, with 11 bases left between them. CDR3 coding DNA: TGTGCCAGCAGTTACCCCGGACTTCACACAGATACGCAGTATTTT. Amino acids: CASSYPGLHTDTQYF.

CDR3 sequence reads: CASRAAQGRGGYTF. In DNA, the CDR3 is TGTGCCAGCAGAGCAGCCCAAGGACGAGGTGGCTACACCTTC. The V and J genes are TRBV28 and TRBJ1-2, with D unresolved. The CDR3 spans 14 residues. The germline V and J ends were trimmed by 6 bases and 7 bases, with 18 bases remaining between them. Germline CDR1 MDHEN, CDR2 SYDVKM.

The V and J genes are TRBV7-6 and TRBJ2-3; 13 nucleotides line up with TRBD2. The CDR3 spans 17 residues. V gave up 3 bases and J gave up 4 bases; unmatched junction bases: 7. Germline values: CDR1 SGHVS, CDR2 FNYEAQ. CDR3 region: CASSLGTSGIRADTQYF. CDR3 DNA: TGTGCCAGCAGCTTGGGGACTAGCGGGATTCGGGCAGATACGCAGTATTTT.

The chain couples TRBV4-1 to TRBJ1-3; unclear D gene. Per the germline V gene, CDR1 is MGHRA and CDR2 is YSYEKL. This CDR3 has 16 residues. Deletions cut 0 bases from V and 3 bases from J, with 12 bases between. Here the CDR3 reads CASSQDVGTRGNTIYF. CDR3 DNA sequence: TGCGCCAGCAGCCAAGACGTCGGAACTCGTGGAAACACCATATATTTT.

V and J are TRBV30 and TRBJ2-4; D possibly matches TRBD1 or TRBD2 (6 bases each). CDR1 GTSNPN and CDR2 SVGIG come from the germline V gene (reference sequence). This CDR3 has 15 amino acids. The ends were cut back, 4 bases at V and 2 bases at J, with 15 bases in the middle. The CDR3 region is CAWNPGGTTKNIQYF. CDR3 DNA: TGTGCCTGGAACCCTGGAGGGACAACCAAAAACATTCAGTACTTC. Full variable domain (outside the CDR3, taken from reference TRBV30 and TRBJ2-4): SQTIHQWPATLVQPVGSPLSLECTVEGTSNPNLYWYRQAAGRGLQLLFYSVGIGQISSEVPQNLSASRPQDRQFILSSKKLLLSDSGFYLCAWNPGGTTKNIQYFGAGTRLSVL.

The V and J genes are TRBV5-4 and TRBJ2-2, with 7 bases lining up with TRBD1. The CDR3 is made up of 13 amino acids. CDR1 and CDR2 (germline): SGHNT, YYREEE (reference sequence). Unmatched junction bases numbered 6, after V lost 8 bases and J lost 5 bases. CDR3 bases: TGTGCCAGTGGGGACAGAACTACCGGGGAGCTGTTTTTT. Its protein is CASGDRTTGELFF.

V is TRBV7-2 and J is TRBJ2-2, with 12 bases matching TRBD2. Losses at the gene ends were 5 bases for V and 4 bases for J; bases not matched to a gene: 2. Germline V gene sequence: CDR1 SGHTA, CDR2 FQGNSA. The CDR3 is 15 amino acids. CDR3 sequence: CASSLGLAGTGELFF. The CDR3 nucleotides read TGTGCCAGCAGCCTGGGACTAGCGGGCACCGGGGAGCTGTTTTTT.

This rearrangement joins TRBV19 to TRBJ2-7; D is unresolved. From germline, CDR1 is LNHDA and CDR2 SQIVND (reference sequence). CDR3 length: 16 residues. V was shortened by 3 bases and J by 2 bases, with 17 bases between the two germline ends. CDR3 coding DNA: TGTGCCAGTAGTATGGTTGGCAGGCCAAGGGCCTACGAGCAGTACTTC. Encoded protein: CASSMVGRPRAYEQYF.

The CDR3 is CATSGQGSNEQFF. The CDR3 DNA follows: TGTGCCACGTCGGGTCAGGGGTCCAATGAGCAGTTCTTC. This chain uses TRBV24-1 with TRBJ2-1; maybe TRBD1 (6 bases). Trimming cost V 10 bases and J 6 bases, with 15 bases left between them. This CDR3 comprises 13 residues. Germline-derived CDR1 and CDR2 are KGHDR and SFDVKD.

The chain combines TRBV7-8 with TRBJ2-7; unclear D gene. V was cut by 3 bases and J by 1 base, with 7 bases left in between. CDR3 length: 13 amino acids. CDR1 is SGHVS, CDR2 FQNEAQ, per germline. The CDR3 DNA is TGTGCCAGCAGCTTTGCCAAATCCTACGAGCAGTACTTC. This gives the protein CASSFAKSYEQYF.

The chain carries TRBV19 and TRBJ2-2, with 7 bases that match TRBD2. This CDR3 has 15 residues. The J segment lost 1 base and the V segment lost 3 bases, leaving 2 bases of the junction unmatched. Looked up from germline, CDR1 is LNHDA and CDR2 is SQIVND (reference sequence). CDR3 in amino acids: CASSMGGRNTGELFF. For the CDR3, the DNA is TGTGCCAGTAGTATGGGCGGGAGGAACACCGGGGAGCTGTTTTTT.